The rows below give T cell receptor beta chains drawn from one sample of a study of lymphopenia after photon versus proton radiotherapy. Some clones are missing from TCRdb's copy, which holds only in-frame ones; the method was immunoSEQ multiplex PCR. The sample lists approximately 70,000 clones; approximately 86% were seen once. The specimen was peripheral blood, collected from a patient treated with proton-based radiotherapy. All receptors come from a man aged 80 or over with esophageal cancer. Both conserved end residues are part of each CDR3. The order of the fields is J gene, D gene, clone size, V gene, CDR3 DNA, CDR3 protein. D genes are given only for firm matches. Expanded clones are given a class, and other clones once, few, many or no size at all.

TRBJ2-7	NA	NA	TRBV2	TGTGCCAGCAGGGACTACAGGGGGGGCGAGCAGTACTTC	CASRDYRGGEQYF
TRBJ2-7	NA	NA	TRBV7-6	TGTGCCAGCAGCTCCCGCCTGGGGGGGGGCGGGTACGAGCAGTACTTC	CASSSRLGGGGYEQYF
TRBJ1-4	NA	NA	TRBV27	TGTGCCAGCAGTTTCCTGGGCGGGCCTGAAGGTGAAAAACTGTTTTTT	CASSFLGGPEGEKLFF
TRBJ2-3	TRBD2	NA	TRBV25-1	TGTGCCAGCGGCCTTAGGAGAGGGACTAGCGGTACAGATACGCAGTATTTT	CASGLRRGTSGTDTQYF
TRBJ2-1	NA	NA	TRBV6-5	TGTGCCAGCAGATTACAGGCTGGAGAGGGCAATGAGCAGTTCTTC	CASRLQAGEGNEQFF
TRBJ1-4	TRBD1	NA	TRBV9	TGTGCCAGCAGCAAGCGGACAGGGGAGGCAACTAATGAAAAACTGTTTTTT	CASSKRTGEATNEKLFF
TRBJ2-7	NA	NA	TRBV5-4	TGTGCCAGCAGCCCTCTCGGGGGTAGCGGAACCTCCTACGAGCAGTACTTC	CASSPLGGSGTSYEQYF
TRBJ2-2	NA	NA	TRBV9	TGTGCCAGCAGCCCCGGAGGTAGCGAGCTTTCCGGGGAGCTGTTTTTT	CASSPGGSELSGELFF
TRBJ1-1	NA	NA	TRBV25-1	TGTGCCAGCCAAGACACCTACACTGAAGCTTTCTTT	CASQDTYTEAFF
TRBJ2-1	TRBD2	NA	TRBV4-2	TGTGCCAGCAGCCAGCGACTAGCGGGGGAAAATGAGCAGTTCTTC	CASSQRLAGENEQFF
TRBJ2-5	NA	NA	TRBV5-1	TGCGCCAGCAGCTTACAGGGCGGGCAAGAGACCCAGTACTTC	CASSLQGGQETQYF
TRBJ2-7	NA	NA	TRBV10-3	TGTGCCATCAGTGAAAGACAGGTATTATACGAGCAGTACTTC	CAISERQVLYEQYF
TRBJ2-7	NA	NA	TRBV6-1	TGTGCCAGCAGTTACAAGAGGGAGCAGTACTTC	CASSYKREQYF
TRBJ2-5	NA	NA	TRBV5-1	TGCGCCAGCAGACAGGACAAAGAGACCCAGTACTTC	CASRQDKETQYF
TRBJ2-3	TRBD2	NA	TRBV5-1	TGCGCCAGCAGCCGGACTAGCCCCGATACGCAGTATTTT	CASSRTSPDTQYF
TRBJ1-4	TRBD1	NA	TRBV5-1	TGCGCCAGCAGCTTGTTCCAGGGGGCGCGTGAAAAACTGTTTTTT	CASSLFQGAREKLFF
TRBJ2-2	TRBD2	NA	TRBV4-2	TGTGCCAGCAGCCCCGCTAGCGGGGGCGGGGAGCTGTTTTTT	CASSPASGGGELFF
TRBJ2-7	TRBD1	NA	TRBV30	TGTGCCTGGAGTTTTGAGACAGGGAGCTCCTACGAGCAGTACTTC	CAWSFETGSSYEQYF
TRBJ2-2	NA	NA	TRBV10-3	TGTGCCATCAGTCCCATCACCGGGGAGCTGTTTTTT	CAISPITGELFF
TRBJ2-3	NA	NA	TRBV18	TGTGCCAGCTCACCACCGGTGGGACCAGACACGCAGTATTTT	CASSPPVGPDTQYF
TRBJ1-1	TRBD1	NA	TRBV6-5	TGTGCCAGCAGGGTACAGGGGGCGGTCATAGCTTTCTTT	CASRVQGAVIAFF
TRBJ2-3	NA	NA	TRBV4-2	TGTGCCAGCAGATTGGAGGGGGGACCCACAGATACGCAGTATTTT	CASRLEGGPTDTQYF
TRBJ2-1	TRBD2	NA	TRBV11-3	TGTGCCAGCAGCTTAGAATGGACTAGCGGATTCAATGAGCAGTTCTTC	CASSLEWTSGFNEQFF
TRBJ2-2	TRBD1	NA	TRBV4-3	TGCGCCAGCAGCCATCGGACAGGGGGATTTACCGGGGAGCTGTTTTTT	CASSHRTGGFTGELFF
TRBJ1-1	NA	NA	TRBV5-1	TGCGCCAGCAGCAGGGATGGGACCACAGCTGAAGCTTTCTTT	CASSRDGTTAEAFF
TRBJ2-3	NA	NA	TRBV5-1	TGCGCCAGCAGCTTGGAGGTCGGGAGAAGCACAGATACGCAGTATTTT	CASSLEVGRSTDTQYF
TRBJ1-2	TRBD1	NA	TRBV29-1	TGCAGCGTTGGGCAGGGGGACTATGGCTACACCTTC	CSVGQGDYGYTF
TRBJ1-3	TRBD1	NA	TRBV5-1	TGCGCCAGCAGTCCATGGGGACAGATCTCTGGAAACACCATATATTTT	CASSPWGQISGNTIYF
TRBJ2-7	NA	NA	TRBV6-1	TGTGCCAGCAGTTTCCTTATGGGCGAGCAGTACTTC	CASSFLMGEQYF
TRBJ1-2	TRBD1	NA	TRBV29-1	TGCAGCGTTGGGACAGGGGCCGGCTATGGCTACACCTTC	CSVGTGAGYGYTF
TRBJ1-2	NA	NA	TRBV4-1	TGCGCCAGCAGCCAAGATGCTTCCCAGCGATTCGGCTATGGCTACACCTTC	CASSQDASQRFGYGYTF
TRBJ2-7	NA	NA	TRBV28	TGTGCCAGCAGTCTTAGCTCGGACAGCCCTACCTACGAGCAGTACTTC	CASSLSSDSPTYEQYF
TRBJ1-2	NA	once	TRBV30	TGTGCCTGGACCCTTGGCGGGGGCTACACCTTC	CAWTLGGGYTF
TRBJ2-3	NA	NA	TRBV9	TGTGCCAGCAGCGTCTTCCTCACAGATACGCAGTATTTT	CASSVFLTDTQYF
TRBJ1-1	NA	few	TRBV7-9	TGTGCCAGCAGCTCTGGCGAGGGCACTGAAGCTTTCTTT	CASSSGEGTEAFF
TRBJ2-1	TRBD2	NA	TRBV19	TGTGCCAGTAGTATGGGACTAGCGGGGTACAATGAGCAGTTCTTC	CASSMGLAGYNEQFF
TRBJ1-5	NA	NA	TRBV27	TGTGCCAGCAGTCCCCGGGGACCCCACCAGCCCCAGCATTTT	CASSPRGPHQPQHF
TRBJ1-2	TRBD1	few	TRBV6-1	TGTGCCAGCAGTGAAGGGGGGACAGGGGTCTATGGCTACACCTTC	CASSEGGTGVYGYTF
TRBJ2-5	NA	NA	TRBV2	TGTGCCAGCAGTGACGTAGAGACCCAGTACTTC	CASSDVETQYF
TRBJ1-5	NA	NA	TRBV10-3	TGTGCCATCAGTGATAGCAATCAGCCCCAGCATTTT	CAISDSNQPQHF